This TCR beta chain is drawn from a study of blood T cell repertoires in COVID-19 (TCRdb year 2020). Context from the whole study: Collaborator samples came from the United States, Italy and Spain and covered acute and convalescent phases of COVID-19. The samples were drawn from the first 160 participants of the ongoing ImmuneRACE study and from roughly 1,300 subjects provided by 6 global collaborators. The material from the prospective study consisted of cDNA or gDNA derived from T cells, B-cell-depleted T cells, or PBMCs. A freely available public database, intended as a resource for researchers studying the immune response to SARS-CoV-2, is where the repertoires were released. Subjects who had been exposed to COVID-19, were actively infected with it, or had recovered from it provided the deeply sampled blood TCRbeta repertoires that made up the dataset. Sample metadata almost always included a de-identified subject ID, COVID-19 status, age in years and sex. HLA class I and class II types, where available, came from metadata supplied by the sample provider rather than from assay-based typing. Overall study outcomes, separate from this receptor: How much clinical and demographic metadata was included differed by source and by participant, and the metadata was provided uncurated.

V drops 6 bases and J drops 6 bases, leaving 11 bases in between. As encoded in the germline V gene, CDR1 is MNHEY while CDR2 is SVGAGI. The CDR3, cysteine through phenylalanine, is 13 amino acids long. Of the read, only the CDR3 DNA is kept; its 39 bases are in frame from base 1. Participants in the prospective study were enrolled through a virtual design, were aged 18 to 89 years, and lived in about two dozen United States geographic areas. To assign participants to cohorts, the prospective study relied on clinical history that participants themselves reported in a screening survey and a study questionnaire. Recovered participants in ImmuneRACE Cohort 3 were defined by two consecutive negative NP/OP PCR tests, clearance by a healthcare professional, or resolution of symptoms. In the prospective study, mobile phlebotomists collected whole blood, serum and a nasopharyngeal or oropharyngeal swab from each participant. Participants in the prospective study had the option to provide additional blood draws and questionnaires over an approximately two-month period. Before DNA extraction, blood samples from the prospective study were shipped at room temperature or frozen.

The immunoSEQ Assay, a bias-controlled multiplex PCR, was used to amplify TCRbeta CDR3 regions from genomic DNA. On the study's bioinformatics: Within the assay, amplification of reference gene primers was used to estimate how many nucleated cells each sample contained. To quantify the absolute abundance of each unique TCRbeta CDR3 rearrangement, sequence reads were collapsed and filtered. For each sample, productive Simpson clonality was calculated as the square root of Simpson's diversity index across productive rearrangements. Entries here come from immuneACCESS through TCRdb and include only in-frame sequences with V and J called. Some clones fail to appear in such tables; in the studies checked, an unresolved V gene covers under half of the shortfall, and the cause of the remainder is unknown. From that table come the V and J calls and clone size; the DNA was used to work out D and trimming. In this sample the table shows 150,000 to 200,000 clones, over 75% of which occur a single time. In total, the top ten clones hold approximately 0.8% of the sample.

Worth noting for this clone: What this receptor recognizes is not known. Base qualities are not recorded, but no much larger clone differs from it by a single base.

The chain was built from TRBV6-5 and TRBJ2-2; confidence is insufficient to name the D gene. This TCR came from a woman between 18 and 29 years old who had recovered from COVID-19. Sequencing was performed on PBMCs or T cells enriched from blood (not recorded which). The DNA sequence is TGTGCCAGCAGCCGCCTAGAGTCCGGGGAGCTGTTTTTT. It translates as CASSRLESGELFF.